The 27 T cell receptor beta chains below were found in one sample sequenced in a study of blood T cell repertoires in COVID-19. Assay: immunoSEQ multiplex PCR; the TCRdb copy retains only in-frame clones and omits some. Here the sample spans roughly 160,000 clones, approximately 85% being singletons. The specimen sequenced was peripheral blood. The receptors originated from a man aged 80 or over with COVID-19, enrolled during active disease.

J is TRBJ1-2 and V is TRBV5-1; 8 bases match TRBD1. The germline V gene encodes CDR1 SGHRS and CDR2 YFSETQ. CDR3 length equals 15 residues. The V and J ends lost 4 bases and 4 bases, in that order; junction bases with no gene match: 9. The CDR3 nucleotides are TGCGCCAGCAGCCCGGGCGCAGGGGGCCTCTATGGCTACACCTTC. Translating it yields CASSPGAGGLYGYTF. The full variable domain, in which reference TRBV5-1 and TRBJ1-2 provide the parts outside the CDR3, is KAGVTQTPRYLIKTRGQQVTLSCSPISGHRSVSWYQQTPGQGLQFLFEYFSETQRNKGNFPGRFSGRQFSNSRSEMNVSTLELGDSALYLCASSPGAGGLYGYTFGSGTRLTVV.

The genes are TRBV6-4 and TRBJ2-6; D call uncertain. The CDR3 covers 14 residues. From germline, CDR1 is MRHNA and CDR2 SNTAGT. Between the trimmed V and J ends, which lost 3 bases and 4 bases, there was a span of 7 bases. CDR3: CASSDSLGANVLTF. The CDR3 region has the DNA TGTGCCAGCAGTGATTCTTTGGGGGCCAACGTCCTGACTTTC.

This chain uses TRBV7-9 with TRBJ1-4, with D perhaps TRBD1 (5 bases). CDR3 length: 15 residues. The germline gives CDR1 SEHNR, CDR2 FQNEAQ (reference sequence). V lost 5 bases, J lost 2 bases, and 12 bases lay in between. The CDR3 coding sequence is TGTGCCAGCAGCACGGACATTCGGACTAATGAAAAACTGTTTTTT. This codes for CASSTDIRTNEKLFF.

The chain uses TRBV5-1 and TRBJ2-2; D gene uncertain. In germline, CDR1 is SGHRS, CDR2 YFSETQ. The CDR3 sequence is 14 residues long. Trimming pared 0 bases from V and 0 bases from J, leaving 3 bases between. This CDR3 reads CASSLGTNTGELFF. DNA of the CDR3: TGCGCCAGCAGCTTGGGTACGAACACCGGGGAGCTGTTTTTT.

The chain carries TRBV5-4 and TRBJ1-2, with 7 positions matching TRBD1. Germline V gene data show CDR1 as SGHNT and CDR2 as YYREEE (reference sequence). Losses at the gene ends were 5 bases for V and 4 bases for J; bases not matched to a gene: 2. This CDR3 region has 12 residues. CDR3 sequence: CASSRDSYGYTF. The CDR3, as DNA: TGTGCCAGCAGTCGGGACAGCTATGGCTACACCTTC.

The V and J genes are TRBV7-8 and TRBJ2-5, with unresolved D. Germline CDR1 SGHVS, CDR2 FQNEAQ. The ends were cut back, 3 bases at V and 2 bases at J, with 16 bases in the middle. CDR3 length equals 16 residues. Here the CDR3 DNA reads TGTGCCAGCAGCTTTGGAACAGCATTGAATCAAGAGACCCAGTACTTC. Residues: CASSFGTALNQETQYF.

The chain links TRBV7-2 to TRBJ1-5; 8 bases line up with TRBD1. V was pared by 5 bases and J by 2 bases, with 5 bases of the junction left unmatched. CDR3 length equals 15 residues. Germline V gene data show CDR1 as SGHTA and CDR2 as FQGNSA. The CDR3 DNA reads TGTGCCAGCAGCCTTGACAGGGGAGGCAATCAGCCCCAGCATTTT. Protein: CASSLDRGGNQPQHF.

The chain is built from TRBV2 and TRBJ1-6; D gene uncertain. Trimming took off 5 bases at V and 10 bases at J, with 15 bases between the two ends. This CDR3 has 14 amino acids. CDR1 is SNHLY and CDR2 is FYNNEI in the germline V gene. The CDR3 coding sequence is TGTGCCAGCAGTCCGACTCGGGTTGGGTCACCCCTCCACTTT. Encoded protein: CASSPTRVGSPLHF.

This chain's CDR3 is CASSQPLQGASTEAFF. The CDR3, as DNA: TGTGCCAGCAGCCAACCGTTACAGGGGGCGAGCACTGAAGCTTTCTTT. The chain is built from TRBV3-1 (or the pseudogene TRBV3-2) and TRBJ1-1; 9 nucleotides align to TRBD1. This CDR3 region has 16 residues. The V and J ends lost 2 bases and 4 bases, in that order; junction bases with no gene match: 8. Germline CDR1 and CDR2: LGHDT and YNNKEL (reference sequence).

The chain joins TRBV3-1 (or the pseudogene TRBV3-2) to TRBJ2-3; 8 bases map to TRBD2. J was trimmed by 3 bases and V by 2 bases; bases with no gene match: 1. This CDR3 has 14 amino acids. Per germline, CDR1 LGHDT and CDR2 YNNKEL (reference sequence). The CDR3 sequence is CASSQRGGTDTQYF. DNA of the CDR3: TGTGCCAGCAGCCAACGCGGGGGGACAGATACGCAGTATTTT.

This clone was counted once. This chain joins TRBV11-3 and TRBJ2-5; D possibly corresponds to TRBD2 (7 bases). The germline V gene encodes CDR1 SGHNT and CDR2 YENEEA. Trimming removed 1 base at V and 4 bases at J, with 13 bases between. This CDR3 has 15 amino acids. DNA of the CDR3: TGTGCCAGCAGCTTAGTCGGGGGGCGCCGAGAGACCCAGTACTTC. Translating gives CASSLVGGRRETQYF.

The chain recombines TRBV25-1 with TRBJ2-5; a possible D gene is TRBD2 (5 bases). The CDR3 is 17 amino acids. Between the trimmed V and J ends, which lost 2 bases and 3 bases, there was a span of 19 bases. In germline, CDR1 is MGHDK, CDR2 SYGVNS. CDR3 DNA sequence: TGTGCCAGCAGTGAAACCAAATACACGGACTCTGAAGAGACCCAGTACTTC. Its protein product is CASSETKYTDSEETQYF.

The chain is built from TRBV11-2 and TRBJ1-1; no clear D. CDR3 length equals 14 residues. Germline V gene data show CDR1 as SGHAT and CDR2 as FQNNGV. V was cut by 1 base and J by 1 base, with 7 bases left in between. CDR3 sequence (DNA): TGTGCCAGCAGCTTAGTCGGCGGGAACACTGAAGCTTTCTTT. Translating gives CASSLVGGNTEAFF.

The CDR3 protein is CASSPPGGSTDTQYF. DNA of the CDR3: TGTGCCAGCTCACCCCCTGGAGGGTCGACAGATACGCAGTATTTT. V gene TRBV18 combines with J gene TRBJ2-3, with TRBD2 as a possible D gene (6 bases). Trimming stripped 3 bases from V and 3 bases from J, with 13 bases between. The germline gives CDR1 KGHSH, CDR2 LQKENI. The CDR3 runs to 15 residues.

The CDR3 spells CASTLDRGHRYTF. The CDR3 DNA reads TGTGCCAGCACCCTGGACAGGGGGCATCGCTACACCTTC. The chain joins TRBV6-5 to TRBJ1-2; 11 positions agree with TRBD1. V shed 7 bases, J shed 9 bases, and the junction held 7 bases outside the gene matches. The CDR3 has 13 amino acids. Germline V gene lookup returns CDR1 MNHEY and CDR2 SVGAGI.

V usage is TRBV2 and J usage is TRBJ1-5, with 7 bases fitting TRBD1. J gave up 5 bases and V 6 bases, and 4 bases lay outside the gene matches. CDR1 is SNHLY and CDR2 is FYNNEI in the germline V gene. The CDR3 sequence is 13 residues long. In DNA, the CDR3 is TGTGCCAGCAGGGAAACAGGGGATCAGCCCCAGCATTTT. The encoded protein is CASRETGDQPQHF.

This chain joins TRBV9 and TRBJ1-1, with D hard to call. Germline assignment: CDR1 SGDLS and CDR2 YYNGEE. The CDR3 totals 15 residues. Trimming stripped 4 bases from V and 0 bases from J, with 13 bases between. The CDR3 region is CASSPLSGLNTEAFF. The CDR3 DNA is TGTGCCAGCAGCCCCCTTAGCGGATTGAACACTGAAGCTTTCTTT. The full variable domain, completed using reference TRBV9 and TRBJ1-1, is DSGVTQTPKHLITATGQRVTLRCSPRSGDLSVYWYQQSLDQGLQFLIQYYNGEERAKGNILERFSAQQFPDLHSELNLSSLELGDSALYFCASSPLSGLNTEAFFGQGTRLTVV.

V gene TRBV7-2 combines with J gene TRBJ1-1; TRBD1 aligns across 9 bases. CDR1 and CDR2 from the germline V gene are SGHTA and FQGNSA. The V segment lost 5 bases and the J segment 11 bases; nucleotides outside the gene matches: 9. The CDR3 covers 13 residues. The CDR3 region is CASSTRTGVQAFF. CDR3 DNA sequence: TGTGCCAGCAGCACCCGGACAGGGGTGCAGGCTTTCTTT.

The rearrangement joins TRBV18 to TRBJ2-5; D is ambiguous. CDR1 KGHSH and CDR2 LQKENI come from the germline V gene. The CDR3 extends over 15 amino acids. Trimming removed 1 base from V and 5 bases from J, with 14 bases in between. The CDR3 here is CASSPQAAPRETQYF. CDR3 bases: TGTGCCAGCTCACCACAGGCAGCCCCGCGGGAGACCCAGTACTTC.

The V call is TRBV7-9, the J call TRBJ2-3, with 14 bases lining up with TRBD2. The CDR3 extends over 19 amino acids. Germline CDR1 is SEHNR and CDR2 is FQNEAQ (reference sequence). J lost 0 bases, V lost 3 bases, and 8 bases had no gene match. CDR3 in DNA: TGTGCCAGCAGCTTCAGGGGACTAGCGGGGGAGCGTAGCACAGATACGCAGTATTTT. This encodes CASSFRGLAGERSTDTQYF.

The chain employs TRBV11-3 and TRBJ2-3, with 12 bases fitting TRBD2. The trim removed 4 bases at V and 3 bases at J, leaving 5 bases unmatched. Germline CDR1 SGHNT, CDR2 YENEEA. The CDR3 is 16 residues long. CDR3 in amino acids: CASSSRLAGVTDTQYF. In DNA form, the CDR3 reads TGTGCCAGCAGCTCGCGACTAGCGGGGGTGACAGATACGCAGTATTTT.

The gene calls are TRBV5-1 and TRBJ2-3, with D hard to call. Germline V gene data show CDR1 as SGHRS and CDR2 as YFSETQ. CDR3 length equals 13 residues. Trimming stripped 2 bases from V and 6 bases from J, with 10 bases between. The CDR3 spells CASSFAGFDTQYF. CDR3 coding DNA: TGCGCCAGCAGCTTCGCAGGCTTTGATACGCAGTATTTT. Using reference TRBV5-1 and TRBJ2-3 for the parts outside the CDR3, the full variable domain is KAGVTQTPRYLIKTRGQQVTLSCSPISGHRSVSWYQQTPGQGLQFLFEYFSETQRNKGNFPGRFSGRQFSNSRSEMNVSTLELGDSALYLCASSFAGFDTQYFGPGTRLTVL.

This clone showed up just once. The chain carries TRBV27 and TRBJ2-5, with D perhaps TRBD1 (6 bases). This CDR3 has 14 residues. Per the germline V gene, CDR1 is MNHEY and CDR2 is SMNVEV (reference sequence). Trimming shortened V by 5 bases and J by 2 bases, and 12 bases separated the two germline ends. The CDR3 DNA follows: TGTGCCAGCAGTAACAGGGTATCACAAGAGACCCAGTACTTC. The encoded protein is CASSNRVSQETQYF.

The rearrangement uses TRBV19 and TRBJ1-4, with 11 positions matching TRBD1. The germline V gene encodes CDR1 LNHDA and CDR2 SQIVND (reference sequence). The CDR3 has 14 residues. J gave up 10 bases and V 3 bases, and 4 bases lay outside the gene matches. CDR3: CASSMGQGGGKLFF. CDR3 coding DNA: TGTGCCAGTAGTATGGGACAGGGGGGTGGAAAACTGTTTTTT.

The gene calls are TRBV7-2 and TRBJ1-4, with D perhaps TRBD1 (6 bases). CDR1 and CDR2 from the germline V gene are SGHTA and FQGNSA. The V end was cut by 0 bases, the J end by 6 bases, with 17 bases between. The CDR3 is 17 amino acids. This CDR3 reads CASSLAFTGSSYEKLFF. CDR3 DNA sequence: TGTGCCAGCAGCTTAGCTTTTACAGGGTCTAGTTATGAAAAACTGTTTTTT.

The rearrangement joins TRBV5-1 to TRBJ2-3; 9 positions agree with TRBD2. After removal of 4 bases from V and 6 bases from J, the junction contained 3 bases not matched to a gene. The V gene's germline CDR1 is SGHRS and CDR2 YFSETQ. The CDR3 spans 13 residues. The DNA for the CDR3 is TGCGCCAGCAGCGCCGGGACTAGCGATACGCAGTATTTT. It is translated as CASSAGTSDTQYF.

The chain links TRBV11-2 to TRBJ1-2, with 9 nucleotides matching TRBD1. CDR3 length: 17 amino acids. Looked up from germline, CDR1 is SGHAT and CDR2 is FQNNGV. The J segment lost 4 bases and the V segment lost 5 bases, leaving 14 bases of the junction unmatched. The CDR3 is CASSPGTGFPRRYGYTF. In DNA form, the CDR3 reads TGTGCCAGCAGCCCGGGGACAGGGTTCCCCCGGCGCTATGGCTACACCTTC.